These 21 T cell receptor beta chains were sequenced from one sample in a study of glioma-infiltrating T cells. Amplification of TCR alpha and beta CDR3 regions from RNA used iRepertoire nested multiplex PCR. Each CDR3 protein is one row after TCRdb ran MiXCR on the multiplex PCR reads. The data hold around 350,000 distinct CDR3 sequences, with approximately 42% observed a single time. Material: glioma tissue, nonneoplastic brain tissue, or PBMCs (not recorded which). The receptor set was obtained from a human donor with low-grade glioma or glioblastoma, undergoing nonglioma brain surgery, or in good health (not recorded which).

This clonotype was seen more than once but under ten times. J is TRBJ1-5 and V is TRBV7-2, with 9 bases identical to TRBD1. Germline CDR1 SGHTA, CDR2 FQGNSA. V shed 3 bases, J shed 7 bases, and the junction held 7 bases outside the gene matches. CDR3 length: 15 residues. The chain's CDR3 is CASSFSGQGGQPQHF. CDR3 nucleotide sequence: TGTGCCAGCAGCTTTTCGGGACAGGGTGGGCAGCCCCAGCATTTT.

This clonotype was detected ten times or more. V and J are TRBV6-2 or TRBV6-3 and TRBJ2-1, with TRBD2 matching 13 bases. V shed 11 bases, J shed 7 bases, and the junction held 8 bases outside the gene matches. The germline V gene has CDR1 MNHEY and CDR2 SVGEGT. This CDR3 spans 14 amino acids. CDR3 in DNA: TGTGCCTGCAAGGGACTAGCGGGACGGAATGAGCAGTTCTTC. Translating gives CACKGLAGRNEQFF.

This chain links TRBV20-1 with TRBJ2-3; 11 nucleotides agree with TRBD2. Germline V gene lookup returns CDR1 DFQATT and CDR2 SNEGSKA (reference sequence). V lost 7 bases, J lost 0 bases, and 12 bases stayed unmatched. This CDR3 is built from 17 residues. The CDR3 DNA reads as TGCAGTGGAAGAAGGACTAGCGGGCCATTTAGCACAGATACGCAGTATTTT. This gives the protein CSGRRTSGPFSTDTQYF.

This clonotype was recorded at least ten times. V and J are TRBV6-1 and TRBJ1-6; 10 nucleotides line up with TRBD1. Germline CDR1 and CDR2: MNHNS and SASEGT. After removal of 8 bases from V and 7 bases from J, the junction contained 5 bases not matched to a gene. This CDR3 has 14 amino acids. The DNA of the CDR3 is TGTGCCAGCCGGACAGGGGGGGGGAATTCACCCCTCCACTTT. It yields the protein CASRTGGGNSPLHF.

There are many counts of this clonotype. The chain carries TRBV20-1 and TRBJ2-1; 7 bases map to TRBD2. Looked up from germline, CDR1 is DFQATT and CDR2 is SNEGSKA (reference sequence). The CDR3 sequence is 16 residues long. Trimming removed 0 bases from V and 1 base from J; junction bases left unmatched: 6. The CDR3 DNA sequence: TGCAGTGCTAGAGACCCGCGGGAGTTTTCCTACAATGAGCAGTTCTTC. Translated: CSARDPREFSYNEQFF.

The chain couples TRBV20-1 to TRBJ2-7; TRBD1 matches at 8 bases. This CDR3 spans 16 amino acids. The germline CDR1 and CDR2 sequences are DFQATT and SNEGSKA (reference sequence). V trimming: 4 bases; J trimming: 5 bases; junction bases outside the gene matches: 16. The CDR3 reads CSATNPGQAPYNEQYF. The DNA for the CDR3 is TGCAGTGCTACCAATCCGGGACAGGCCCCCTACAACGAGCAGTACTTC.

This clonotype appeared many times. The chain couples TRBV4-2 to TRBJ2-1; 13 nucleotides agree with TRBD2. Germline assignment: CDR1 LGHNA and CDR2 YNFKEQ. The CDR3 is made up of 17 amino acids. V lost 7 bases, J lost 4 bases, and 10 bases stayed unmatched. CDR3 bases: TGTGCCAGCATCGCGCGGACTAGCGGGAGAAATTACAATGAGCAGTTCTTC. This sequence encodes CASIARTSGRNYNEQFF.

In its sample, this clonotype was seen many times. The V and J genes are TRBV27 and TRBJ2-5, with D possibly being TRBD1 or TRBD2 (5 bases each). Germline CDR1 reads MNHEY; CDR2 reads SMNVEV (reference sequence). The CDR3 is 16 amino acids. The ends were cut back, 2 bases at V and 1 base at J, with 14 bases in the middle. CDR3 sequence: CASSLRAGAGQETQYF. CDR3 nucleotide sequence: TGTGCCAGCAGTTTAAGGGCCGGGGCGGGCCAAGAGACCCAGTACTTC.

This rearrangement joins TRBV29-1 to TRBJ2-3, with TRBD2 identical over 10 bases. The CDR3 is 16 amino acids. Per germline, CDR1 SQVTM and CDR2 ANQGSEA. V was clipped by 6 bases and J by 4 bases; unmatched bases: 13. The CDR3 loop reads CSVDLPLAGEADTQYF. CDR3 nucleotides: TGCAGCGTAGACTTGCCCCTAGCGGGAGAGGCAGATACGCAGTATTTT.

This chain links TRBV28 with TRBJ2-7; 9 bases fit TRBD1. Per the germline V gene, CDR1 is MDHEN and CDR2 is SYDVKM. Trimming removed 6 bases from V and 2 bases from J; junction bases left unmatched: 5. The CDR3 runs to 14 residues. The CDR3 DNA reads as TGTGCCAGCAGCCGGACAGGGGACACCTACGAGCAGTACTTC. Encoded protein: CASSRTGDTYEQYF.

This clonotype was seen a handful of times. This chain joins TRBV27 and TRBJ1-3; TRBD1 is a possible D gene (5 bases). V was shortened by 6 bases and J by 1 base, with 13 bases between the two germline ends. The CDR3 runs to 15 residues. Germline CDR1 is MNHEY and CDR2 is SMNVEV (reference sequence). The CDR3 sequence: CASSAGTPSGNTIYF. The CDR3 DNA reads TGTGCCAGCAGCGCCGGGACGCCATCTGGAAACACCATATATTTT.

This clonotype was observed a handful of times. The chain links TRBV7-3 to TRBJ2-3, with a possible D match to TRBD2 (5 bases). This CDR3 is built from 12 residues. Trimming took 5 bases from V and 5 from J, leaving 8 bases between them. Germline values: CDR1 SGHTA, CDR2 FQGTGA. The CDR3 region has the DNA TGTGCCAGCAGCGCGGGTGGAGATACGCAGTATTTT. Amino acids: CASSAGGDTQYF.

This clonotype was counted a single time. The chain combines TRBV15 with TRBJ1-1; 7 bases align to TRBD1. The germline V gene encodes CDR1 LNHNV and CDR2 YYDKDF (reference sequence). V shed 5 bases, J shed 1 base, and the junction held 4 bases outside the gene matches. This CDR3 comprises 14 residues. The CDR3 sequence: CATSGRTGNTEAFF. The CDR3 coding sequence is TGTGCCACCAGCGGACGGACAGGGAACACTGAAGCTTTCTTT.

This clonotype appeared a few times. The J gene is TRBJ2-7, the V gene TRBV4-1, with a possible D match to TRBD2 (5 bases). The CDR3 is 15 residues long. V was clipped by 0 bases and J by 6 bases, with 15 bases between them. Germline CDR1 is MGHRA and CDR2 is YSYEKL. CDR3 in DNA: TGCGCCAGCAGCCAAGAGCCTTCACTAGATGGCGAGCAGTACTTC. Amino acid sequence: CASSQEPSLDGEQYF.

In regard to this clonotype: With a much larger clone just one base away, this may be a read error. This chain uses TRBV6-5 with TRBJ2-7, with D perhaps matching TRBD2 (6 bases). Germline V lookup: CDR1 MNHEY, CDR2 SVGAGI. The CDR3 has 15 residues. As DNA, the CDR3 is TGTGCCAGCAGTTATTCTACTAGCCAGCCCTACAAGCAGTACTTC. Translating gives CASSYSTSQPYKQYF.

This clonotype has just a few counts. The gene calls are TRBV27 and TRBJ2-3; perhaps TRBD1 as D (5 bases). The germline V gene encodes CDR1 MNHEY and CDR2 SMNVEV (reference sequence). The ends were cut back, 8 bases at V and 5 bases at J, with 14 bases in the middle. This CDR3 is 13 amino acids long. The CDR3 here is CASLERTGDTQYF. The CDR3 DNA reads TGTGCCAGCCTCGAGCGTACAGGAGATACGCAGTATTTT.

This clonotype was seen many times. This chain uses TRBV6-1 with TRBJ2-3; 9 positions agree with TRBD2. CDR1 is MNHNS, CDR2 SASEGT, per germline. The CDR3 has 15 amino acids. V lost 7 bases and J lost 4; bases outside the gene matches: 9. The CDR3 DNA reads as TGTGCCAGCATCCGGGTAGCGGGAGAAGCAGATACGCAGTATTTT. It encodes CASIRVAGEADTQYF.

Details on this clonotype: A much larger clone differs by one base, so this may be a read error. This chain uses TRBV6-5 with TRBJ2-5; 10 bases agree with TRBD2. In germline, CDR1 is MNHEY, CDR2 SVGAGI. The CDR3 has 14 residues. V was pared by 6 bases and J by 11 bases, with 12 bases of the junction left unmatched. The DNA for the CDR3 is TGTGCCAGCAGGTCCGGGACTAGCGTCGATGAGCAGTACTTC. It specifies CASRSGTSVDEQYF.

The rearrangement joins TRBV20-1 to TRBJ2-3, with 10 bases matching TRBD2. The V gene end was trimmed by 0 bases and the J gene end by 4 bases; junction bases not matched to a gene: 16. CDR3 length: 19 amino acids. In germline, CDR1 is DFQATT, CDR2 SNEGSKA (reference sequence). In DNA form, the CDR3 reads TGCAGTGCTAGAGATAAGGTGGAGAGCGGGAGGGCCAAAGCAGATACGCAGTATTTT. It specifies CSARDKVESGRAKADTQYF.

With regard to this clonotype: Being one base from a much bigger clone, this may be a read error. V usage is TRBV20-1 and J usage is TRBJ1-1; D ambiguous. This CDR3 spans 14 amino acids. The germline V gene encodes CDR1 DFQATT and CDR2 SNEGSKA (reference sequence). The CDR3 loop is CSARVRTVNTEVFF. CDR3 bases: TGCAGTGCTAGAGTCAGGACGGTGAACACTGAAGTTTTCTTT.

This chain links TRBV6-1 with TRBJ2-1, with 11 bases matching TRBD1. Germline V lookup: CDR1 MNHNS, CDR2 SASEGT. J gave up 6 bases and V 5 bases, and 15 bases lay outside the gene matches. The CDR3 runs to 18 residues. In nucleotides, the CDR3 is TGTGCCAGCAGTCTAAGGACAGGGGGCAGAGTAGTGGGCAATGAGCAGTTCTTC. Protein product: CASSLRTGGRVVGNEQFF.